These T cell receptor beta chains were read from a single sample in a study of blood T cell dynamics during melanoma immunotherapy. Sequencing used immunoSEQ multiplex PCR; TCRdb keeps in-frame clones, though not all of them. The sample consists of approximately 14,000 clones, approximately 90% of them appearing once. The sample was blood, taken from a patient treated with checkpoint blockade. These receptors were collected from a human donor with melanoma. CDR3s include the opening cysteine and the closing phenylalanine or tryptophan. D genes are given only for firm matches. Not all rows give a size; the values are once, few, many and, for expanded clones, a class.

clone_size: .; j_call: TRBJ2-3; v_call: TRBV20-1; d_call: .; cdr3_nt: TGCAGTGCGAATGGCCCAGATACGCAGTATTTT; cdr3_aa: CSANGPDTQYF
clone_size: .; j_call: TRBJ2-1; v_call: TRBV19; d_call: TRBD2; cdr3_nt: TGTGCCAGTAGTAGCCAGCGGGGTTCGAGGGCGTTCTTC; cdr3_aa: CASSSQRGSRAFF
clone_size: .; j_call: TRBJ2-1; v_call: TRBV7-3; d_call: .; cdr3_nt: TGTGCCAGCAGCTTAAGTCCCCACAATGAGCAGTTCTTC; cdr3_aa: CASSLSPHNEQFF
clone_size: few; j_call: TRBJ1-1; v_call: TRBV6-6; d_call: .; cdr3_nt: TGTGCCAGCAGTTACTCGACGGGGGCTAGGAGGACTGAAGCTTTCTTT; cdr3_aa: CASSYSTGARRTEAFF
clone_size: .; j_call: TRBJ1-1; v_call: TRBV6-5; d_call: .; cdr3_nt: TGTGCCAGCAGATTAACAGAGAACACTGAAGCTTTCTTT; cdr3_aa: CASRLTENTEAFF
clone_size: .; j_call: TRBJ2-3; v_call: TRBV11-3; d_call: TRBD2; cdr3_nt: TGTGCCTCGGCTCCGGGGGGGACCACAGATACGCAGTATTTT; cdr3_aa: CASAPGGTTDTQYF
clone_size: .; j_call: TRBJ2-7; v_call: TRBV9; d_call: .; cdr3_nt: TGTGCCAGCAGCGTAGAAGTAGGGGGGGTCTACGAGCAGTACTTC; cdr3_aa: CASSVEVGGVYEQYF
clone_size: .; j_call: TRBJ2-1; v_call: TRBV9; d_call: .; cdr3_nt: TGTGCCAGCAGCGTAGACGGACAGTCCTACAATGAGCAGTTCTTC; cdr3_aa: CASSVDGQSYNEQFF
clone_size: .; j_call: TRBJ1-2; v_call: TRBV25-1; d_call: .; cdr3_nt: TGTGCCAGCAGTGACCGAAGGGACGGCTGGTATGGCTACACCTTC; cdr3_aa: CASSDRRDGWYGYTF
clone_size: .; j_call: TRBJ2-1; v_call: TRBV2; d_call: .; cdr3_nt: TGTGCCAGCAGGCCTAACCAGGGGCCCTACAATGAGCAGTTCTTC; cdr3_aa: CASRPNQGPYNEQFF
clone_size: .; j_call: TRBJ2-2; v_call: TRBV30; d_call: TRBD1; cdr3_nt: TGTGCCTGGAGTGTACCGTGGACAGGGTTCACCGGGGAGCTGTTTTTT; cdr3_aa: CAWSVPWTGFTGELFF
clone_size: .; j_call: TRBJ1-1; v_call: TRBV11-2; d_call: .; cdr3_nt: TGTGCCAGCAGCTTAGTTAGAACGGGGAACACTGAAGCTTTCTTT; cdr3_aa: CASSLVRTGNTEAFF
clone_size: once; j_call: TRBJ2-1; v_call: TRBV28; d_call: .; cdr3_nt: TGTGCCACCAACCGGGACTTGTACAATGAGCAGTTCTTC; cdr3_aa: CATNRDLYNEQFF
clone_size: .; j_call: TRBJ1-1; v_call: TRBV6-1; d_call: .; cdr3_nt: TGTGCCAGCAGTAATGGGGGGACATCGGCAGTAGCTTTCTTT; cdr3_aa: CASSNGGTSAVAFF
clone_size: .; j_call: TRBJ1-1; v_call: TRBV19; d_call: .; cdr3_nt: TGTGCCAGTATGACCCAGTTTGGGGCTGAAGCTTTCTTT; cdr3_aa: CASMTQFGAEAFF
clone_size: .; j_call: TRBJ2-7; v_call: TRBV10-3; d_call: TRBD2; cdr3_nt: TGTGCCATCACTAATAGCGGGGGGGCCCACGAGCAGTACTTC; cdr3_aa: CAITNSGGAHEQYF
clone_size: .; j_call: TRBJ2-7; v_call: TRBV7-2; d_call: TRBD1; cdr3_nt: TGTGCCAGCAGCCCCCTGGGACAGGGAAGGACCGAGCAGTACTTC; cdr3_aa: CASSPLGQGRTEQYF
clone_size: .; j_call: TRBJ2-7; v_call: TRBV28; d_call: .; cdr3_nt: TGTGCCAGCAGTAATTACGAGCAGTACTTC; cdr3_aa: CASSNYEQYF
clone_size: .; j_call: TRBJ1-1; v_call: TRBV4-1; d_call: .; cdr3_nt: TGCGCCAGCAAACCTATAGGAGTAAGGACTGAAGCTTTCTTT; cdr3_aa: CASKPIGVRTEAFF
clone_size: .; j_call: TRBJ2-1; v_call: TRBV4-1; d_call: TRBD1; cdr3_nt: TGCGCCAGCAGTTCCCCAACAGGGGTGTGGGACAATGAGCAGTTCTTC; cdr3_aa: CASSSPTGVWDNEQFF
clone_size: .; j_call: TRBJ2-5; v_call: TRBV4-1; d_call: TRBD2; cdr3_nt: TGCGCCAGCAGCCAGCTCCGCGGGGGGGCGGGAGAGACCCAGTACTTC; cdr3_aa: CASSQLRGGAGETQYF
clone_size: .; j_call: TRBJ1-6; v_call: TRBV5-6; d_call: .; cdr3_nt: TGTGCCAGCAGCTTGCGGAATTCACCCCTCCACTTT; cdr3_aa: CASSLRNSPLHF
clone_size: .; j_call: TRBJ1-4; v_call: TRBV7-9; d_call: .; cdr3_nt: TGTGCCAGCAGCAAGCCGGGACCGAATGAAAAACTGTTTTTT; cdr3_aa: CASSKPGPNEKLFF
clone_size: .; j_call: TRBJ2-1; v_call: TRBV2; d_call: .; cdr3_nt: TGTGCCAGCATCTGGGGCGGACCATACAATGAGCAGTTCTTC; cdr3_aa: CASIWGGPYNEQFF
clone_size: .; j_call: TRBJ1-2; v_call: TRBV7-8; d_call: .; cdr3_nt: TGTGCCAGCAGCTGGGGTAGGGTATATAACTATGGCTACACCTTC; cdr3_aa: CASSWGRVYNYGYTF
clone_size: .; j_call: TRBJ1-2; v_call: TRBV7-2; d_call: .; cdr3_nt: TGTGCCAGCAGCTTAGACGCGAACAGACTCTCCTATGGCTACACCTTC; cdr3_aa: CASSLDANRLSYGYTF
clone_size: .; j_call: TRBJ2-7; v_call: TRBV6-5; d_call: .; cdr3_nt: TGTGCCAGCAGTTACTCGATTAGCGGCAGGGAAGGCGAGCAGTACTTC; cdr3_aa: CASSYSISGREGEQYF
clone_size: .; j_call: TRBJ2-2; v_call: TRBV19; d_call: .; cdr3_nt: TGTGCCAGTAGTATACAGACTAACACCGGGGAGCTGTTTTTT; cdr3_aa: CASSIQTNTGELFF
clone_size: .; j_call: TRBJ1-6; v_call: TRBV5-4; d_call: TRBD1; cdr3_nt: TGTGCCAGCAGCTTGAGAGGGGGCAGGCATAATTCACCCCTCCACTTT; cdr3_aa: CASSLRGGRHNSPLHF
clone_size: .; j_call: TRBJ1-3; v_call: TRBV5-1; d_call: .; cdr3_nt: TGCGCCAGCAGCTTGGATTGGTCCTCTGGAAACACCATATATTTT; cdr3_aa: CASSLDWSSGNTIYF
clone_size: once; j_call: TRBJ1-1; v_call: TRBV19; d_call: .; cdr3_nt: TGTGCCAGTAGTACGCCAGGGATCGCGAACACTGAAGCTTTCTTT; cdr3_aa: CASSTPGIANTEAFF
clone_size: .; j_call: TRBJ1-2; v_call: TRBV6-1; d_call: TRBD1; cdr3_nt: TGTGCCAGCAGACCGGGACAGGGGAACTATGGCTACACCTTC; cdr3_aa: CASRPGQGNYGYTF
clone_size: .; j_call: TRBJ1-2; v_call: TRBV15; d_call: .; cdr3_nt: TGTGCCACCAGCAGGGCCCCCACGGCTAGCTACACCTTC; cdr3_aa: CATSRAPTASYTF
clone_size: .; j_call: TRBJ2-7; v_call: TRBV5-1; d_call: .; cdr3_nt: TGCGCCAGCACTCGTATCGGGAGCTCCTACGAGCAGTACTTC; cdr3_aa: CASTRIGSSYEQYF
clone_size: .; j_call: TRBJ1-4; v_call: TRBV28; d_call: .; cdr3_nt: TGTGCCAGCAAGGGGCAGGGTTTGCTTTTT; cdr3_aa: CASKGQGLLF
clone_size: .; j_call: TRBJ1-1; v_call: TRBV18; d_call: .; cdr3_nt: TGTGCCAGCTCACCACTGGTAAACACTGAAGCTTTCTTT; cdr3_aa: CASSPLVNTEAFF
clone_size: .; j_call: TRBJ2-7; v_call: TRBV7-8; d_call: TRBD1; cdr3_nt: TGTGCCAGCAGCTTAACGGGACAGGGGGCGAGGGAGCAGTACTTC; cdr3_aa: CASSLTGQGAREQYF
clone_size: .; j_call: TRBJ2-7; v_call: TRBV7-3; d_call: TRBD2; cdr3_nt: TGTGCCAGCAGCTTAAACGGGGGGTACGAGCAGTACTTC; cdr3_aa: CASSLNGGYEQYF
clone_size: .; j_call: TRBJ1-4; v_call: TRBV16; d_call: TRBD1; cdr3_nt: TGTGCCAGCAGCCCCCAGGGGGCGGGAGGTGAAAAACTGTTTTTT; cdr3_aa: CASSPQGAGGEKLFF
clone_size: .; j_call: TRBJ1-1; v_call: TRBV2; d_call: TRBD1; cdr3_nt: TGTGCCAGCAGTTTTGGACAGGGCTCTTCTGAAGCTTTCTTT; cdr3_aa: CASSFGQGSSEAFF
clone_size: .; j_call: TRBJ1-4; v_call: TRBV5-6; d_call: .; cdr3_nt: TGTGCCAGCAGCTTGGAGCCGACAAGTGAAAAACTGTTTTTT; cdr3_aa: CASSLEPTSEKLFF
clone_size: once; j_call: TRBJ1-4; v_call: TRBV6-6; d_call: .; cdr3_nt: TGTGCCAGCTACGCGGAACCGGCCGGAGAAAAACTGTTTTTT; cdr3_aa: CASYAEPAGEKLFF
clone_size: .; j_call: TRBJ2-7; v_call: TRBV6-5; d_call: .; cdr3_nt: TGTGCCAGCAGTTACTTGCCGAGGGGTTACTACGAGCAGTACTTC; cdr3_aa: CASSYLPRGYYEQYF
clone_size: .; j_call: TRBJ2-1; v_call: TRBV27; d_call: TRBD1; cdr3_nt: TGTGCCAGCAGTCGCAAAAGGGACAGTTACAATGAGCAGTTCTTC; cdr3_aa: CASSRKRDSYNEQFF
clone_size: .; j_call: TRBJ1-1; v_call: TRBV11-2; d_call: .; cdr3_nt: TGTGCCAGCAGCTTAGGAGTGGTTTTTGCCTCGAACACTGAAGCTTTCTTT; cdr3_aa: CASSLGVVFASNTEAFF
clone_size: once; j_call: TRBJ2-7; v_call: TRBV25-1; d_call: .; cdr3_nt: TGTGCCAGCAGTGAATCTGGCCGCTACGAGCAGTACTTC; cdr3_aa: CASSESGRYEQYF
clone_size: .; j_call: TRBJ1-4; v_call: TRBV27; d_call: TRBD1; cdr3_nt: TGTGCCAGCAGTGCGGACTCCGGGACAGGGGGGGAAAAACTGTTTTTT; cdr3_aa: CASSADSGTGGEKLFF
clone_size: .; j_call: TRBJ1-6; v_call: TRBV27; d_call: TRBD1; cdr3_nt: TGTGCCAGCAGCCGCACAACAGGGGGCGCAACTTCACCCCTCCACTTT; cdr3_aa: CASSRTTGGATSPLHF
clone_size: .; j_call: TRBJ1-2; v_call: TRBV6-1; d_call: .; cdr3_nt: TGTGCCAGCAGTGACGCCTTAGGACACGTCTATGGCTACACCTTC; cdr3_aa: CASSDALGHVYGYTF
clone_size: .; j_call: TRBJ1-4; v_call: TRBV19; d_call: .; cdr3_nt: TGTGCCAGTAGTATTACCGGGGGGCCCGATGAAAAACTGTTTTTT; cdr3_aa: CASSITGGPDEKLFF
clone_size: .; j_call: TRBJ1-1; v_call: TRBV7-2; d_call: TRBD1; cdr3_nt: TGTGCCAGCAGCAAAGGGACAGGGGGGAACACTGAAGCTTTCTTT; cdr3_aa: CASSKGTGGNTEAFF
clone_size: .; j_call: TRBJ1-5; v_call: TRBV6-5; d_call: .; cdr3_nt: TGTGCCAGCAAGGAGACAGCCGGTCAGCCCCAGCATTTT; cdr3_aa: CASKETAGQPQHF
clone_size: .; j_call: TRBJ2-7; v_call: TRBV5-1; d_call: .; cdr3_nt: TGCGCCAGCAGCTTGGCCCCAGGGAGATCCTACGAGCAGTACTTC; cdr3_aa: CASSLAPGRSYEQYF
clone_size: few; j_call: TRBJ2-7; v_call: TRBV27; d_call: .; cdr3_nt: TGTGCCAGCAGCTCGACGGTCTACGAGCAGTACTTC; cdr3_aa: CASSSTVYEQYF
clone_size: .; j_call: TRBJ1-1; v_call: TRBV5-4; d_call: .; cdr3_nt: TGTGCCAGCAGCTTGGACCCCCCGGGGAACTTAATGAACACTGAAGCTTTCTTT; cdr3_aa: CASSLDPPGNLMNTEAFF
clone_size: .; j_call: TRBJ2-2; v_call: TRBV29-1; d_call: TRBD1; cdr3_nt: TGCAGCGTCCAAACAGGGGCGGGGAACACCGGGGAGCTGTTTTTT; cdr3_aa: CSVQTGAGNTGELFF
clone_size: once; j_call: TRBJ2-7; v_call: TRBV15; d_call: .; cdr3_nt: TGTGCCACCAGCCAAGCGGGCCGCAGCTCCTACGAGCAGTACTTC; cdr3_aa: CATSQAGRSSYEQYF
clone_size: few; j_call: TRBJ1-4; v_call: TRBV19; d_call: .; cdr3_nt: TGTGCCAGTAGTATACGGACAGAAAAACTGTTTTTT; cdr3_aa: CASSIRTEKLFF
clone_size: .; j_call: TRBJ1-5; v_call: TRBV4-2; d_call: .; cdr3_nt: TGTGCCAGCAGCCAAGATTCTGCCGGTTGGAATCAGCCCCAGCATTTT; cdr3_aa: CASSQDSAGWNQPQHF